A selection of T cell receptor beta chains follows, all from one sample in a study of blood T cells in healthy people across ages. TCRdb redid the calling of the 5' RACE reads with MiXCR, one entry per CDR3 protein. The sample has about 900,000 distinct CDR3 sequences, about 48% seen once. The specimen sequenced was blood. Receptors originate from a young man in good health. Each CDR3 is given with its conserved first and last residue. The order of the fields is clone size, J gene, D gene, V gene, CDR3 protein, CDR3 DNA. A D gene is named only where the DNA matches it firmly. Size is stated for part of the rows, as once, few or many counts, or as a class when the clone is expanded.

many	TRBJ2-7	TRBD1	TRBV4-2	CASSQDRDSSYEQYF	TGCGCCAGCAGCCAAGATCGGGACAGCTCCTACGAGCAGTACTTC
many	TRBJ2-3	TRBD2	TRBV4-2	CASSQDGGGGALTDTQYF	TGTGCCAGCAGCCAAGACGGTGGCGGGGGGGCGCTCACAGATACGCAGTATTTT
-	TRBJ2-6	TRBD1	TRBV7-9	CASSFQTGGVGANVLTF	TGTGCCAGCAGCTTCCAGACAGGGGGCGTTGGGGCCAACGTCCTGACTTTC
-	TRBJ2-3	-	TRBV4-3	CASSPDGGPTDTQYF	TGCGCCAGCAGTCCTGACGGGGGGCCTACAGATACGCAGTATTTT
few	TRBJ2-5	-	TRBV12-3/TRBV12-4	CASSHYREETQYF	TGTGCCAGCAGCCACTACAGGGAAGAGACCCAGTACTTC
-	TRBJ2-5	-	TRBV2	CASIGTAYQETQYF	TGTGCCAGCATAGGGACCGCGTACCAAGAGACCCAGTACTTC
-	TRBJ2-5	TRBD2	TRBV20-1	CSARDPLAAQETQYF	TGCAGTGCTAGAGATCCCCTAGCGGCCCAAGAGACCCAGTACTTC
-	TRBJ1-4	-	TRBV29-1	CSVGTAEKLFF	TGCAGCGTTGGGACGGCTGAAAAACTGTTTTTT
-	TRBJ2-7	TRBD1	TRBV29-1	CSVEAGQGYEQYF	TGCAGCGTTGAAGCCGGACAGGGCTACGAGCAGTACTTC
-	TRBJ1-2	-	TRBV6-2/TRBV6-3	CASSGLADYGYTF	TGTGCCAGCAGCGGACTTGCGGACTATGGCTACACCTTC
-	TRBJ1-5	-	TRBV28	CASSSGGRGNQPQHF	TGTGCCAGCAGTTCGGGTGGACGGGGCAATCAGCCCCAGCATTTT
-	TRBJ2-4	TRBD1	TRBV5-1	CASSSGQISAKNIQYF	TGCGCCAGCAGCTCGGGACAGATCTCGGCCAAAAACATTCAGTACTTC
-	TRBJ1-2	-	TRBV15	CATSEEQGIGGYTF	TGTGCCACCAGCGAAGAACAGGGTATCGGCGGCTACACCTTC
few	TRBJ2-7	-	TRBV6-2/TRBV6-3	CASTGSDRSSYEQYF	TGTGCCAGCACTGGCAGTGACAGGAGCTCCTACGAGCAGTACTTC
-	TRBJ1-2	-	TRBV7-2	CASSLRQINYGYTF	TGTGCCAGCAGCTTAAGGCAGATAAACTATGGCTACACCTTC
-	TRBJ2-7	-	TRBV5-6	CASSSGIGGTYEQYF	TGTGCCAGCAGCTCAGGCATTGGGGGAACCTACGAGCAGTACTTC
once	TRBJ2-7	TRBD1	TRBV7-2	CASSYTGGVYGIYEQYF	TGTGCCAGCAGCTATACAGGGGGTGTGTATGGTATCTACGAGCAGTACTTC
-	TRBJ2-7	-	TRBV28	CASATGTASYEQYF	TGTGCCAGCGCAACCGGGACCGCTTCCTACGAGCAGTACTTC
once	TRBJ1-1	TRBD1	TRBV4-2	CASHDREGNTEAFF	TGTGCCAGCCATGACAGGGAAGGGAACACTGAAGCTTTCTTT
few	TRBJ1-1	TRBD1	TRBV4-2	CASSQETGQNTEAFF	TGTGCCAGCAGCCAAGAGACAGGGCAGAACACTGAAGCTTTCTTT
-	TRBJ2-7	-	TRBV28	CASSFDGEQYF	TGTGCCAGCAGTTTCGACGGCGAGCAGTACTTC
few	TRBJ2-1	-	TRBV28	CASTTNSYNEQFF	TGTGCCAGTACGACTAACTCCTACAATGAGCAGTTCTTC
-	TRBJ1-5	TRBD1	TRBV30	CAWNRDSINQPQHF	TGTGCCTGGAACCGGGACAGCATCAATCAGCCCCAGCATTTT
few	TRBJ2-5	-	TRBV5-4	CASSLVGVAYQETQYF	TGTGCCAGCAGCTTGGTCGGGGTAGCCTATCAAGAGACCCAGTACTTC
few	TRBJ2-1	TRBD1	TRBV20-1	CSARDLGQKYNEQFF	TGCAGTGCTAGAGATTTGGGACAGAAATACAATGAGCAGTTCTTC
-	TRBJ2-4	-	TRBV28	CASMTERRDRVYF	TGTGCCAGCATGACAGAAAGGAGGGACCGCGTGTACTTC
-	TRBJ1-2	-	TRBV7-9	CASSLENPLYGYTF	TGTGCCAGCAGCTTAGAGAACCCCCTCTATGGCTACACCTTC
-	TRBJ2-1	TRBD2	TRBV20-1	CGALKRDGSYNEQFF	TGCGGTGCTCTTAAGCGGGATGGCTCCTACAATGAGCAGTTCTTC
few	TRBJ1-5	-	TRBV12-3/TRBV12-4	CASSPIGGQPQHF	TGTGCCAGCAGCCCCATTGGGGGTCAGCCCCAGCATTTT
-	TRBJ1-5	-	TRBV20-1	CSARQLNNQPQHF	TGCAGTGCGCGTCAGTTGAACAATCAGCCCCAGCATTTT
-	TRBJ2-1	-	TRBV7-2	CASSFQTEGETQFF	TGTGCCAGCTCCTTCCAGACAGAGGGGGAGACCCAGTTCTTC
once	TRBJ1-5	-	TRBV20-1	CSARDSNNQPQHF	TGCAGTGCTAGGGACAGCAACAATCAGCCCCAGCATTTT
-	TRBJ1-1	-	TRBV5-1	CASSLESMNSEAFF	TGCGCCAGCAGCTTGGAGAGTATGAACAGTGAAGCTTTCTTT
-	TRBJ2-2	-	TRBV7-3	CASSLIGVGNTGELFF	TGTGCCAGCAGCTTAATTGGGGTTGGTAACACCGGGGAGCTGTTTTTT
once	TRBJ2-3	TRBD1	TRBV19	CATQAGTGGMDTQYF	TGTGCCACCCAAGCCGGGACAGGGGGCATGGATACGCAGTATTTT
-	TRBJ2-3	-	TRBV25-1	CASSDEGRTDTQYF	TGTGCCAGCAGTGATGAGGGCCGCACAGATACGCAGTATTTT
-	TRBJ1-5	TRBD1	TRBV5-5	CASSKQGQGNQPQHF	TGTGCCAGCAGCAAACAAGGACAGGGGAATCAGCCCCAGCATTTT
-	TRBJ2-4	-	TRBV20-1	CSANPRTRDEYF	TGCAGTGCTAACCCGAGGACTCGTGACGAGTACTTC
-	TRBJ2-1	-	TRBV5-6	CASSPGGRELYYNEQFF	TGTGCCAGCAGCCCCGGGGGCCGGGAGTTATACTACAATGAGCAGTTCTTC
few	TRBJ1-1	-	TRBV5-4	CASSLEGPRTEAFF	TGTGCCAGCAGCTTGGAGGGGCCTCGGACTGAAGCTTTCTTT
-	TRBJ2-7	TRBD1	TRBV5-1	CAGAGTVSSYEQYF	TGCGCCGGAGCCGGGACAGTCAGCTCCTACGAGCAGTACTTC
-	TRBJ2-7	-	TRBV30	CAWREEPSYNEQYF	TGTGCCTGGAGGGAAGAGCCATCCTACAATGAGCAGTACTTC
few	TRBJ1-4	TRBD1	TRBV6-5	CASSYEGGTNEKLFF	TGTGCCAGCAGTTACGAAGGGGGCACTAATGAAAAACTGTTTTTT
-	TRBJ2-7	-	TRBV10-3	CAISDWQDPYEQYF	TGTGCCATCAGTGATTGGCAGGACCCCTACGAGCAGTACTTC
-	TRBJ2-1	-	TRBV27	CASSLSWMGSYNEQFF	TGTGCCAGCAGTTTATCATGGATGGGCTCCTACAATGAGCAGTTCTTC
-	TRBJ2-1	TRBD2	TRBV20-1	CSAKVSGGSSYNEQFF	TGCAGTGCTAAGGTTAGCGGGGGCAGCTCCTACAATGAGCAGTTCTTC
-	TRBJ2-7	TRBD2	TRBV10-3	CAISGLANDEQYF	TGTGCCATCAGTGGACTAGCAAACGATGAGCAGTACTTC
-	TRBJ2-7	-	TRBV9	CASSPRDRTSSYEQYF	TGTGCCAGCAGCCCGCGGGACAGGACTAGCTCCTACGAGCAGTACTTC
-	TRBJ2-3	TRBD1	TRBV5-1	CASCRTGPTDTQYF	TGCGCCAGCTGCCGGACAGGGCCGACAGATACGCAGTATTTT
-	TRBJ2-4	-	TRBV20-1	CSASGGVGAKNIQYF	TGCAGTGCTAGTGGCGGGGTTGGGGCCAAAAACATTCAGTACTTC
-	TRBJ2-3	TRBD2	TRBV30	CAWSVRLAGGSSTDTQYF	TGTGCCTGGAGTGTACGACTAGCGGGTGGATCTAGCACAGATACGCAGTATTTT
-	TRBJ2-7	-	TRBV6-5	CASSRSGFSYEQYF	TGTGCCAGCAGCCGTAGCGGATTTTCCTACGAGCAGTACTTC
-	TRBJ2-3	TRBD2	TRBV27	CASSLRGDGDTQYF	TGTGCCAGCAGTTTGCGGGGGGACGGGGATACGCAGTATTTT
-	TRBJ2-5	-	TRBV10-3	CAISEVTAQETQYF	TGTGCCATCAGTGAGGTAACGGCCCAAGAGACCCAGTACTTC
few	TRBJ2-4	TRBD1	TRBV14	CASSQTDRVNKIQYF	TGTGCCAGCAGCCAGACGGACAGGGTCAACAAAATTCAGTACTTC